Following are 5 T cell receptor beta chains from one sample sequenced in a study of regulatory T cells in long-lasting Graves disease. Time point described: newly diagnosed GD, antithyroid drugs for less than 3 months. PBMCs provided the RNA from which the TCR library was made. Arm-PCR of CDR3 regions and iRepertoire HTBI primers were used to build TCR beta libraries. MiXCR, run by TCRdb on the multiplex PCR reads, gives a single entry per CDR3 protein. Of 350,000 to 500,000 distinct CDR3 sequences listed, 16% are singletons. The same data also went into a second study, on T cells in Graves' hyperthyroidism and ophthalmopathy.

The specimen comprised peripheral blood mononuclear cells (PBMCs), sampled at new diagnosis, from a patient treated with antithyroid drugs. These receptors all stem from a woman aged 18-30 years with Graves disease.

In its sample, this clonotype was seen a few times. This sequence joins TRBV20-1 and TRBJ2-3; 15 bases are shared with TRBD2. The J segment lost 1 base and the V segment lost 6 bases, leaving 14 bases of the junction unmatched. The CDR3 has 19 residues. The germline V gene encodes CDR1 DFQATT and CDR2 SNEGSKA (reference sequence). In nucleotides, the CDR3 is TGCAGTGCCTCCGGGACACTAAGGACTAGCGGGAGGGGCACAGATACGCAGTATTTT. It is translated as CSASGTLRTSGRGTDTQYF.

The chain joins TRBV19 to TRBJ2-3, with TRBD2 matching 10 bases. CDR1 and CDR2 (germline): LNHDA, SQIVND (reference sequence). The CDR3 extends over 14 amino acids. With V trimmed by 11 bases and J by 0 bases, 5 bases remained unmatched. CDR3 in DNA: TGTGCCTCCAATAGCGGGAGGAGCACAGATACGCAGTATTTT. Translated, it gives CASNSGRSTDTQYF.

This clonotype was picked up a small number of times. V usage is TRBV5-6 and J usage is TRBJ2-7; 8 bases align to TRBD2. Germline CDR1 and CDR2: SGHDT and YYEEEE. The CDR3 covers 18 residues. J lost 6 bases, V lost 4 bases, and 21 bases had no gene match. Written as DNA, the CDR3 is TGTGCCAGCAGCATTCTAGGGGGGCCTAGCGGGTCGTGGGGCGAGCAGTACTTC. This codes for CASSILGGPSGSWGEQYF. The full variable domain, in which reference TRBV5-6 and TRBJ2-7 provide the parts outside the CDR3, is DAGVTQSPTHLIKTRGQQVTLRCSPKSGHDTVSWYQQALGQGPQFIFQYYEEEERQRGNFPDRFSGHQFPNYSSELNVNALLLGDSALYLCASSILGGPSGSWGEQYFGPGTRLTVT.

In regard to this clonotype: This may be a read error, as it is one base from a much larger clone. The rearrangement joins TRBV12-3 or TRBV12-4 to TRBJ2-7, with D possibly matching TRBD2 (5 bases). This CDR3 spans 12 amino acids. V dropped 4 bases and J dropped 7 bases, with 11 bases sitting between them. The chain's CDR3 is CASSSTRREQYF. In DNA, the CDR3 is TGTGCCAGCAGTTCTACTAGGCGTGAGCAGTACTTC.

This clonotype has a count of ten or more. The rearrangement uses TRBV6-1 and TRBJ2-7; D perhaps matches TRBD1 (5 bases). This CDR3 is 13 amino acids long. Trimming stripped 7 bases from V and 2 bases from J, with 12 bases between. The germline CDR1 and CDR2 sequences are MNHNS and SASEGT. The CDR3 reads CASNSQATYEQYF. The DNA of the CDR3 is TGTGCCAGCAATTCACAGGCAACCTACGAGCAGTACTTC.